The rows below give T cell receptor beta chains drawn from one sample of a study of molecular identifiers for immune sequencing clone quantification. From the PCR reads, TCRdb called clonotypes with MiXCR, one entry per CDR3 protein. The sample records just under 650,000 distinct CDR3 sequences, 20% being singletons. Material: naive CD8+ T cells from blood, with Jurkat cell RNA spiked in. The receptor source for this set is a human donor in good health. Some libraries in this study had Jurkat cell RNA spiked in. Both conserved end residues are part of each CDR3. The D gene is left open where the match is weak. Part of the rows lack a size; the others show once, few, many or a class for expanded clones.

V gene	D gene	clone size	J gene	CDR3 DNA	CDR3 protein
TRBV7-2	.	many	TRBJ2-3	TGTGCCAGCAGCTTTCTGGCGGGGTCCGCAGATACGCAGTATTTT	CASSFLAGSADTQYF
TRBV20-1	.	.	TRBJ2-4	TGCAGTGCTAGAGGGAGGGGCGTTCCCGACAACATTCAGTACTTC	CSARGRGVPDNIQYF
TRBV6-6	.	few	TRBJ1-4	TGTGCCAGCAGTTACCAAATGGGGGGCCTCGGTGAAAAACTGTTTTTT	CASSYQMGGLGEKLFF
TRBV5-1	TRBD1	many	TRBJ1-1	TGCGCCAGCAGCTTCTTGACAGGGGCGAACACTGAAGCTTTCTTT	CASSFLTGANTEAFF
TRBV6-6	.	many	TRBJ2-2	TGTGCCAGCAGCCTAATTCTTGGCACCGGGGAGCTGTTTTTT	CASSLILGTGELFF
TRBV5-4	.	many	TRBJ1-2	TGTGCCAGCAGCCCCCGGGGTTTGGGCACGGACTATGGCTACACCTTC	CASSPRGLGTDYGYTF
TRBV7-2	.	many	TRBJ2-1	TGTGCCAGCAGCCCGGACACGTACAATGAGCAGTTCTTC	CASSPDTYNEQFF
TRBV4-3	TRBD1	many	TRBJ1-1	TGCGCCAGCAGCCAATCCCCTGGTACAGGGGACACTGAAGCTTTCTTT	CASSQSPGTGDTEAFF
TRBV7-6	.	few	TRBJ2-7	TGTGCCAGCGGCTTAGCGCCGGCGGAAAGCTCCTACGAGCAGTACTTC	CASGLAPAESSYEQYF
TRBV14	.	many	TRBJ2-7	TGTGCCAGCAGCCAAGCGGGAGTCGAGCAGTACTTC	CASSQAGVEQYF
TRBV24-1	TRBD1	many	TRBJ1-5	TGTGCCACCAGCGAGACAGGGGCAAATCAGCCCCAGCATTTT	CATSETGANQPQHF
TRBV20-1	.	.	TRBJ1-1	TGCAGTGCTAGAGATCAAGGGACGGACCGTGAAGCTTTCTTT	CSARDQGTDREAFF
TRBV12-3/TRBV12-4	.	.	TRBJ2-1	TGTGCCAGCAGTTTATTACTAGCTAACTACAATGAGCAGTTCTTC	CASSLLLANYNEQFF
TRBV13	.	.	TRBJ2-7	TGTGCCAGCAGCTTACAGGGGTCCAGCGAGCAGTACTTC	CASSLQGSSEQYF
TRBV11-2	.	.	TRBJ2-2	TGTGCCAGCAGCTATGACAGTGCGAACACCGGGGAGCTGTTTTTT	CASSYDSANTGELFF
TRBV6-1	TRBD1	many	TRBJ2-7	TGTGCCAGCAGCGGACAGGGGAAGTACTACGAGCAGTACTTC	CASSGQGKYYEQYF
TRBV30	TRBD1	many	TRBJ2-4	TGTGCCTGGAGTACCGGGACAGCAAAAAACATTCAGTACTTC	CAWSTGTAKNIQYF
TRBV27	.	.	TRBJ1-1	TGTGCCAGCTCAATGGGGACTAGGGGATTGTTGACTGAAGCTTTCTTT	CASSMGTRGLLTEAFF
TRBV12-3/TRBV12-4	TRBD1	many	TRBJ2-2	TGTGCCAGCAGTCTACCAGGGGGCCTCACCGGGGAGCTGTTTTTT	CASSLPGGLTGELFF
TRBV18	.	few	TRBJ1-5	TGTGCCAGCTCACAGGCGGGGAGCAATCAGCCCCAGCATTTT	CASSQAGSNQPQHF
TRBV10-3	TRBD1	many	TRBJ2-7	TGTGCCATCAGCCGGGACAGGGGTTACGAGCAGTACTTC	CAISRDRGYEQYF
TRBV14	TRBD2	many	TRBJ2-1	TGTGCCAGCAGCCAAGACGAATTAGCGGGAGGGAAGGAGCAGTTCTTC	CASSQDELAGGKEQFF
TRBV7-2	.	many	TRBJ2-7	TGTGCCAGCAGCTTAGTGGGGGGGGGCGGCGGCTACGAGCAGTACTTC	CASSLVGGGGGYEQYF
TRBV7-9	.	many	TRBJ2-3	TGTGCCAGCAGCTTGGGCTGGGGGGACACAGATACGCAGTATTTT	CASSLGWGDTDTQYF